This TCR beta chain was obtained from a study of T cell changes during pregnancy in multiple sclerosis. V lost 4 bases to trimming and J lost 5 bases, with 13 bases between them. Per the germline V gene, CDR1 is GTSNPN and CDR2 is SVGIG (reference sequence). This CDR3 contains 13 residues. Profiled with immunoSEQ multiplex PCR; TCRdb holds only in-frame clones, not every one. The sample holds more than 45,000 clones; approximately 92% are singletons and the top ten take over 0.85%. The J gene is TRBJ2-3, the V gene TRBV30, with D maybe TRBD2 (6 bases). The specimen comprised CD4+ T cells from peripheral blood mononuclear cells, sampled in the second trimester of pregnancy. The TCR originated in a female donor in good health, enrolled as a control in a pregnancy study. The CDR3 coding sequence is TGTGCCTGGACGGGGGTTTCGAGAGATACGCAGTATTTT. This sequence encodes CAWTGVSRDTQYF.